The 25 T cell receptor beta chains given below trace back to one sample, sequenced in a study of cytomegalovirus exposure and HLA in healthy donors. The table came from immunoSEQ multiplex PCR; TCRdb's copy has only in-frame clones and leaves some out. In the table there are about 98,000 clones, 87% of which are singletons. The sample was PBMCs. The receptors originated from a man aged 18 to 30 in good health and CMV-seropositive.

The CDR3 sequence is CASSDWGGGYTF. The CDR3 coding sequence is TGTGCCAGCAGTGATTGGGGAGGCGGCTACACCTTC. The rearrangement links TRBV6-4 to TRBJ1-2; D is unresolved. Germline V gives CDR1 MRHNA, CDR2 SNTAGT. The V end lost 3 bases, the J end lost 8 bases, and 10 bases lay between the germline ends. This CDR3 is built from 12 residues.

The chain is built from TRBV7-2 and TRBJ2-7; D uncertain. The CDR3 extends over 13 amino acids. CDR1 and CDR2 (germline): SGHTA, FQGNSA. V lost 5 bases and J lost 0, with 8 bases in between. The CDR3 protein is CASSIQTSYEQYF. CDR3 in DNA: TGTGCCAGCAGCATACAGACCTCCTACGAGCAGTACTTC.

The CDR3 coding sequence is TGTGCCAGCAGCGTAGGCGACAGGGTCGTTTCACCCCTCCACTTT. The encoded protein is CASSVGDRVVSPLHF. The chain couples TRBV9 to TRBJ1-6; TRBD1 matches at 7 bases. Germline V CDR1 and CDR2: SGDLS, YYNGEE. V was clipped by 0 bases and J by 9 bases; unmatched bases: 6. The CDR3 runs to 15 residues.

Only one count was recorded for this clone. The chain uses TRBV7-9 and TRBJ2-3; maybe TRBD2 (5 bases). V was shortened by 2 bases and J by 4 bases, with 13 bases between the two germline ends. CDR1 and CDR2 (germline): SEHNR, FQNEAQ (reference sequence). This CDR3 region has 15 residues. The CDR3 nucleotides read TGTGCCAGCAGCTTACACGGAGGTGGGGCAGATACGCAGTATTTT. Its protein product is CASSLHGGGADTQYF.

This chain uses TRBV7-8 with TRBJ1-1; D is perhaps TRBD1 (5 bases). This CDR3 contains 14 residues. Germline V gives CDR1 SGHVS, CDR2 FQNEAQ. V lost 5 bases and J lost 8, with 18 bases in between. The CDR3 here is CASSLTGGDVEAFF. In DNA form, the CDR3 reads TGTGCCAGCAGCCTGACTGGAGGGGACGTAGAAGCTTTCTTT.

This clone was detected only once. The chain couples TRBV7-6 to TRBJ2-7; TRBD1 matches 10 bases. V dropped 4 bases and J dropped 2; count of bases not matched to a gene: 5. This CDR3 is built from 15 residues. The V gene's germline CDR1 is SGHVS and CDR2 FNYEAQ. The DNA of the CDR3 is TGTGCCAGCAGCTCCGGGACAGGGGCCCCCTACGAGCAGTACTTC. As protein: CASSSGTGAPYEQYF.

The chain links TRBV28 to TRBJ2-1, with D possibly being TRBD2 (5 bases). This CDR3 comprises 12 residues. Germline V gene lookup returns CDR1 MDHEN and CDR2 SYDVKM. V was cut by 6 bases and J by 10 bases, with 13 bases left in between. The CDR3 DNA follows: TGTGCCAGCAGACTTACTAGTGGGGAGCAGTTCTTC. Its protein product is CASRLTSGEQFF.

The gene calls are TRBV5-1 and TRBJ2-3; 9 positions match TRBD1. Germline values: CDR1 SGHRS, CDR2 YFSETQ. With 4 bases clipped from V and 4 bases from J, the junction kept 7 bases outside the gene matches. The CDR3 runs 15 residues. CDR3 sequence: CASSTSGTGPDTQYF. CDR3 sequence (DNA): TGCGCCAGCAGCACCTCCGGGACAGGGCCAGATACGCAGTATTTT.

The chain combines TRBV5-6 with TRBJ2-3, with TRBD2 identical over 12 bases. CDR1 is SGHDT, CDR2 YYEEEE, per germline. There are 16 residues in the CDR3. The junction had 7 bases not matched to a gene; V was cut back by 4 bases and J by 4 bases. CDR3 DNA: TGTGCCAGCAGCCAACTGACTAGCGGGAGCGCAGATACGCAGTATTTT. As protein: CASSQLTSGSADTQYF.

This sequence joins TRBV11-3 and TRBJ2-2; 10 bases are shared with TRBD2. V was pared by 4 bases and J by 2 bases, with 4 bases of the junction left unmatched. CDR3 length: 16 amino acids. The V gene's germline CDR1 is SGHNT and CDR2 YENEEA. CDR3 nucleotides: TGTGCCAGCAGCTCACTAGCGGGAAATAACACCGGGGAGCTGTTTTTT. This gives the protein CASSSLAGNNTGELFF. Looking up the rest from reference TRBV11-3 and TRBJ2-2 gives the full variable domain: EAGVVQSPRYKIIEKKQPVAFWCNPISGHNTLYWYLQNLGQGPELLIRYENEEAVDDSQLPKDRFSAERLKGVDSTLKIQPAELGDSAVYLCASSSLAGNNTGELFFGEGSRLTVL.

In DNA, the CDR3 is TGTGCCAGCACAACCCAGTCCGTCAATGGCTACACCTTC. It is translated as CASTTQSVNGYTF. The chain recombines TRBV28 with TRBJ1-2; no clear D. The CDR3 contains 13 residues. Per the germline V gene, CDR1 is MDHEN and CDR2 is SYDVKM. V lost 7 bases to trimming and J lost 6 bases, with 15 bases between them.

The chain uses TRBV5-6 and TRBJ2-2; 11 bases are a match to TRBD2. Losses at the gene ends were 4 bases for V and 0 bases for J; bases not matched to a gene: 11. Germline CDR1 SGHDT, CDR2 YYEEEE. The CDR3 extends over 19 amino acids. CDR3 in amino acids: CASSLTSGGRISNTGELFF. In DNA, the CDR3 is TGTGCCAGCAGCCTTACTAGCGGGGGCCGTATCTCGAACACCGGGGAGCTGTTTTTT. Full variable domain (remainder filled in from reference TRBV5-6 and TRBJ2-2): DAGVTQSPTHLIKTRGQQVTLRCSPKSGHDTVSWYQQALGQGPQFIFQYYEEEERQRGNFPDRFSGHQFPNYSSELNVNALLLGDSALYLCASSLTSGGRISNTGELFFGEGSRLTVL.

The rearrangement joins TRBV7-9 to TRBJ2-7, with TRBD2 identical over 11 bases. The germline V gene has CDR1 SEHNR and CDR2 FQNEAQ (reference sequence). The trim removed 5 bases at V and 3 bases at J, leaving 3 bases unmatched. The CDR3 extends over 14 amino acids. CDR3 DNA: TGTGCCAGCAGCCAGGGGACTAGCGGCTACGAGCAGTACTTC. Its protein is CASSQGTSGYEQYF.

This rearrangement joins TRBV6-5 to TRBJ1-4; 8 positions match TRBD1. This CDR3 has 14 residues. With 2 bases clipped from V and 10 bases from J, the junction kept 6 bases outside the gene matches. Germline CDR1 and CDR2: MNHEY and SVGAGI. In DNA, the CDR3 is TGTGCCAGCAGTTACACGAGGACAGGGACAAAACTGTTTTTT. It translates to CASSYTRTGTKLFF.

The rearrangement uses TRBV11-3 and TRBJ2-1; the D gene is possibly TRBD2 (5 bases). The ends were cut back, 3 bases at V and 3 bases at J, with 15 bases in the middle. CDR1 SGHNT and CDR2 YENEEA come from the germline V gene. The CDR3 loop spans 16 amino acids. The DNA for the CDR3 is TGTGCCAGCAGCTTTTTTCTACACGGGATCTACAATGAGCAGTTCTTC. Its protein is CASSFFLHGIYNEQFF.

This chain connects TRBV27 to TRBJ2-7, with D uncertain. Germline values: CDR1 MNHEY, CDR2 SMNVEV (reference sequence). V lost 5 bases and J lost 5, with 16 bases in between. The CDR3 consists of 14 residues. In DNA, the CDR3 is TGTGCCAGCAGTCCGATAAACCCCCGGGACGAGCAGTACTTC. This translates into CASSPINPRDEQYF.

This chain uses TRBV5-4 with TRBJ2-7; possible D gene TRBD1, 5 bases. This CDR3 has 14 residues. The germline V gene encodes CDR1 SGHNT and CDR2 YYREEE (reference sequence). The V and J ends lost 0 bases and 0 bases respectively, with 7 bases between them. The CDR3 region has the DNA TGTGCCAGCAGCTTGGGGCAGGGCTCCTACGAGCAGTACTTC. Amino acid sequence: CASSLGQGSYEQYF.

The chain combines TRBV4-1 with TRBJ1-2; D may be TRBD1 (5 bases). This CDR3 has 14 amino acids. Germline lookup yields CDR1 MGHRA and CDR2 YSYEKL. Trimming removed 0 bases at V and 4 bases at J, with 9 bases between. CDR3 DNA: TGCGCCAGCAGCCAAGATGGGGGGTTCTATGGCTACACCTTC. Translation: CASSQDGGFYGYTF.

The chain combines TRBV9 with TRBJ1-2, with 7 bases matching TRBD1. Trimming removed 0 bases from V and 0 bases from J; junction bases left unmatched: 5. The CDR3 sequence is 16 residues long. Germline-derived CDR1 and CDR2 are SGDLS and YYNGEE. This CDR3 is CASSVDAGGTNYGYTF. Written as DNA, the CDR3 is TGTGCCAGCAGCGTAGACGCAGGGGGAACTAACTATGGCTACACCTTC.

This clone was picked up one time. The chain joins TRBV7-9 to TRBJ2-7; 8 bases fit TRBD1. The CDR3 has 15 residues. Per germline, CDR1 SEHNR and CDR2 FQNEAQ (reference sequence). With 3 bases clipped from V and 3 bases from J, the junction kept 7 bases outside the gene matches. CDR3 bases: TGTGCCAGCAGCTTGCGACAGGGGTCAGGCTACGAGCAGTACTTC. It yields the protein CASSLRQGSGYEQYF. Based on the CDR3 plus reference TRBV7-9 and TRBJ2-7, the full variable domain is DTGVSQNPRHKITKRGQNVTFRCDPISEHNRLYWYRQTLGQGPEFLTYFQNEAQLEKSRLLSDRFSAERPKGSFSTLEIQRTEQGDSAMYLCASSLRQGSGYEQYFGPGTRLTVT.

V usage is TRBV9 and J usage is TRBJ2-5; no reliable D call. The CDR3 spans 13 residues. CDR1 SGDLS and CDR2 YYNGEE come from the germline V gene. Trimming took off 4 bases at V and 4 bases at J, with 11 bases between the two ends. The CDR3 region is CASSPRFRETQYF. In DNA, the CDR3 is TGTGCCAGCAGCCCCCGTTTTAGAGAGACCCAGTACTTC. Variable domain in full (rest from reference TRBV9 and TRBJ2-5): DSGVTQTPKHLITATGQRVTLRCSPRSGDLSVYWYQQSLDQGLQFLIQYYNGEERAKGNILERFSAQQFPDLHSELNLSSLELGDSALYFCASSPRFRETQYFGPGTRLLVL.

The CDR3 DNA reads as TGTGCCAGCAGAAGACAAGCTCAAGAGACCCAGTACTTC. It codes for CASRRQAQETQYF. V and J are TRBV7-9 and TRBJ2-5; D unresolved. CDR1 is SEHNR, CDR2 FQNEAQ, per germline (reference sequence). Trimming removed 6 bases from V and 2 bases from J, with 10 bases in between. The CDR3 runs to 13 residues.

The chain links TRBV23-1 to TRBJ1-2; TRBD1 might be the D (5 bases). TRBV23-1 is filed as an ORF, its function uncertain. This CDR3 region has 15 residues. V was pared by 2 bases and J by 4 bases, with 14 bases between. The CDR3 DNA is TGCGCCAGCAGTCAACCCTGGTCGGGGGGCTATGGCTACACCTTC. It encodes CASSQPWSGGYGYTF.

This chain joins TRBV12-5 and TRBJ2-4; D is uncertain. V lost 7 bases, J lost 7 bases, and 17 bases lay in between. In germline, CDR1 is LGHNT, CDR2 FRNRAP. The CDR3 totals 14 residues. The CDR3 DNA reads TGTGCTAGTGTTAACGACCGGCCCAGGAACATTCAGTACTTC. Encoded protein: CASVNDRPRNIQYF.

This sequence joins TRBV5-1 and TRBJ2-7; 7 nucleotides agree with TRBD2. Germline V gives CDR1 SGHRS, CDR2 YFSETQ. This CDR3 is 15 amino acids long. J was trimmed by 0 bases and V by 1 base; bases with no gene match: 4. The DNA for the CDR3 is TGCGCCAGCAGCTTGCGATCGGGGGGCTCCTACGAGCAGTACTTC. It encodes CASSLRSGGSYEQYF.